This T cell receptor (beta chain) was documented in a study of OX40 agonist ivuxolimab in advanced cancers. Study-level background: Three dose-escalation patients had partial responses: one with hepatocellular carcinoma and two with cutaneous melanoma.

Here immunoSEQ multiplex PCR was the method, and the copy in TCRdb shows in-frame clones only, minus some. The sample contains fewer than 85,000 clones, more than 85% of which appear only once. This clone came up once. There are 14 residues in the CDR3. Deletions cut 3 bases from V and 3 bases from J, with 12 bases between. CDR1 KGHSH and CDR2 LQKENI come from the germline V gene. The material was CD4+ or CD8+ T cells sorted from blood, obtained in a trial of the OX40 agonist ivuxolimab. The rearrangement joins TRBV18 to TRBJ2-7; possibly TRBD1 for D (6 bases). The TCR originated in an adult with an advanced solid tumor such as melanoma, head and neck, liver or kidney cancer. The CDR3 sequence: CASSPGQQGYEQYF. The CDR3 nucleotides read TGTGCCAGCTCACCGGGTCAACAGGGCTACGAGCAGTACTTC.